This is a list of T cell receptor beta chains from one sample in a study of cytomegalovirus exposure and HLA in healthy donors. Measured with immunoSEQ multiplex PCR; TCRdb has only the in-frame clones, and not every one. The sample lists around 97,000 clones; 60% to 85% were seen once. The sequenced sample was PBMCs. Receptor source: a man aged 50 or older in good health and CMV-seropositive. Each CDR3 is given with its conserved first and last residue. A D gene is named only where the DNA matches it firmly. Clone size appears in some rows only: once, few, many, or a class for an expanded clone.

j_call v_call clone_size cdr3_length d_call cdr3_nt cdr3_aa
TRBJ1-2 TRBV6-5 few 11 NA TGTGCCAGCTGGCAGGGTGATGGCTACACCTTC CASWQGDGYTF
TRBJ2-3 TRBV15 NA 17 NA TGTGCCACCAGCAACTTCCCGCGGGGTAAAAGCACAGATACGCAGTATTTT CATSNFPRGKSTDTQYF
TRBJ2-3 TRBV5-1 NA 12 NA TGCGCCAGCAGCTTGGGCCAGGATACGCAGTATTTT CASSLGQDTQYF
TRBJ2-7 TRBV6-1 many 15 NA TGTGCCAGCAGAAACGGAGAGGGTGATATCTACGAGCAGTACTTC CASRNGEGDIYEQYF
TRBJ2-2 TRBV28 NA 13 NA TGTGCCAGCTCTTCAGACACCACCGGGGAGCTGTTTTTT CASSSDTTGELFF
TRBJ2-1 TRBV19 once 14 TRBD1 TGTGCCAGTATACCGGGACAGGGCTACAATGAGCAGTTCTTC CASIPGQGYNEQFF
TRBJ1-2 TRBV5-5 NA 14 NA TGTGCCAGCAGCTCCCAGGTATTGAACTATGGCTACACCTTC CASSSQVLNYGYTF
TRBJ1-5 TRBV6-5 NA 16 TRBD1 TGTGCCAGCAGTTTATACAGGGGCGATAGCAATCAGCCCCAGCATTTT CASSLYRGDSNQPQHF
TRBJ2-5 TRBV11-2 NA 15 TRBD2 TGTGCCAGCAGCTACTCTAGCGGGGTGCAAGAGACCCAGTACTTC CASSYSSGVQETQYF
TRBJ1-5 TRBV28 once 15 TRBD1 TGTGCCAGCAGCAGACAGGGGGCGAGCAATCAGCCCCAGCATTTT CASSRQGASNQPQHF
TRBJ2-5 TRBV7-9 medium-sized 16 NA TGTGCCAGCAGCCAGGGTTGGGCAGGCGGACAAGAGACCCAGTACTTC CASSQGWAGGQETQYF
TRBJ1-4 TRBV4-2 NA 17 NA TGTGCCAGCAGCCAAGATTGGGGCAGCGCAACTAATGAAAAACTGTTTTTT CASSQDWGSATNEKLFF
TRBJ2-3 TRBV5-1 NA 17 TRBD2 TGCGCCAGCAGCTCAGGACTAGCGGGACATCGCACAGATACGCAGTATTTT CASSSGLAGHRTDTQYF
TRBJ2-5 TRBV29-1 NA 12 TRBD2 TGCAGCGGGGGGGGGTCAGCGGAGACCCAGTACTTC CSGGGSAETQYF
TRBJ2-1 TRBV6-1 NA 15 TRBD2 TGTGCCAGCAGCGCAGCGGGAGGGTCCTACAATGAGCAGTTCTTC CASSAAGGSYNEQFF
TRBJ2-4 TRBV2 once 14 NA TGTGCCAGCAGCACCGAAATAGGGAGAGGCATTCAGTACTTC CASSTEIGRGIQYF
TRBJ2-5 TRBV7-2 NA 13 NA TGTGCCAGCAGCTTCAGGGTGGAGGAGACCCAGTACTTC CASSFRVEETQYF
TRBJ1-1 TRBV5-1 NA 14 NA TGCGCCAGCAGCCCGGGAGTTGGGCACACTGAAGCTTTCTTT CASSPGVGHTEAFF
TRBJ2-3 TRBV7-3 NA 15 TRBD1 TGTGCCAGCAGTTCACAGGGGGCAAACACAGATACGCAGTATTTT CASSSQGANTDTQYF
TRBJ2-7 TRBV9 NA 15 TRBD2 TGTGCCAGCAGCGTAGGGGGGGGTAAGGGCCACGAGCAGTACTTC CASSVGGGKGHEQYF
TRBJ2-3 TRBV2 few 15 TRBD1 TGTGCCAGCAAGGACAGGCGAACGATCACAGATACGCAGTATTTT CASKDRRTITDTQYF
TRBJ1-1 TRBV19 once 20 TRBD1 TGTGCCAGTAGTATCCCAATTCCCCGACAGAGACAGGGTCGGAACACTGAAGCTTTCTTT CASSIPIPRQRQGRNTEAFF
TRBJ2-1 TRBV18 NA 17 TRBD2 TGTGCCAGCTCACCACCTTTTAGCGGGAATTCCTACAATGAGCAGTTCTTC CASSPPFSGNSYNEQFF
TRBJ1-1 TRBV29-1 NA 15 TRBD1 TGCAGCGTTGAGGGGGAGACAGGGGCCAACACTGAAGCTTTCTTT CSVEGETGANTEAFF
TRBJ2-7 TRBV6-5 few 13 TRBD1 TGTGCCACCACAAGGACAGGGACCTACGAGCAGTACTTC CATTRTGTYEQYF
TRBJ1-2 TRBV28 NA 13 TRBD1 TGTGCCACTCCCGGCAGGGGGCCGTTTGGCTACACCTTC CATPGRGPFGYTF
TRBJ2-7 TRBV28 few 12 TRBD1 TGTGCCAGCAGCCGACAGGGTTACGAGCAGTACTTC CASSRQGYEQYF
TRBJ2-7 TRBV5-1 NA 15 NA TGCGCCAGCAGCTTGGGAGGTGAGGGTAGGAACGAGCAGTACTTC CASSLGGEGRNEQYF
TRBJ1-2 TRBV28 few 15 NA TGTGCCAGCAGTTCCCCCGGTGTGAGTAGCTATGGCTACACCTTC CASSSPGVSSYGYTF
TRBJ2-1 TRBV4-3 NA 14 TRBD2 TGCGCCAGCAGCCCGACTAGCGGGAACTATGAGCAGTTCTTC CASSPTSGNYEQFF
TRBJ2-1 TRBV27 NA 15 NA TGTGCCAGCAGCAATGGAGGCATAAAGGCTAATGAGCAGTTCTTC CASSNGGIKANEQFF
TRBJ2-5 TRBV29-1 once 12 TRBD1 TGCAGCGTCTGGACAGGGGGAGAGACCCAGTACTTC CSVWTGGETQYF
TRBJ1-5 TRBV28 NA 13 NA TGTGCCAGCAGTTTACAGGGCAACCAGCCCCAGCATTTT CASSLQGNQPQHF
TRBJ2-2 TRBV7-3 few 16 TRBD2 TGTGCCAGCATCGGGGGGATAGGGCCGAACACCGGGGAGCTGTTTTTT CASIGGIGPNTGELFF
TRBJ2-2 TRBV9 NA 16 TRBD2 TGTGCCAGCAGCGTAGCGGCGGGAGTCGGGACCGGGGAGCTGTTTTTT CASSVAAGVGTGELFF
TRBJ2-3 TRBV7-3 NA 15 NA TGTGCCAGCAGCTTACTGGCGGGGAGCACAGATACGCAGTATTTT CASSLLAGSTDTQYF
TRBJ1-4 TRBV27 NA 13 NA TGTGCCAGCAGGCATCCGGGGGGAGGGAGACTGTTTTTT CASRHPGGGRLFF
TRBJ2-3 TRBV10-3 NA 15 TRBD2 TGTGCCACCGGGGACTACGCCACCAAGACAGATACGCAGTATTTT CATGDYATKTDTQYF
TRBJ1-5 TRBV28 NA 16 NA TGTGCCAGCAGCCCGGCTGGGGGGACGGGCAATCAGCCCCAGCATTTT CASSPAGGTGNQPQHF
TRBJ2-6 TRBV28 NA 15 NA TGTGCCAGCAGCCCGACAGCATCTGGGGCCAACGTCCTGACTTTC CASSPTASGANVLTF
TRBJ1-1 TRBV27 NA 14 TRBD1 TGTGCCAGCAGGGACAGGGGTGGGCGAACTGAAGCTTTCTTT CASRDRGGRTEAFF
TRBJ2-7 TRBV7-2 NA 13 NA TGTGCCAGCAGCCCGGGGTGGGGCTACGAGCAGTACTTC CASSPGWGYEQYF
TRBJ1-6 TRBV30 NA 15 NA TGTGCCTGGAGCCGTAAACAGGTGGATAATTCACCCCTCCACTTT CAWSRKQVDNSPLHF
TRBJ2-5 TRBV6-6 NA 15 NA TGTGCCAGCAGTTACCTCGAGAGGGGAGGAGAGACCCAGTACTTC CASSYLERGGETQYF
TRBJ2-5 TRBV30 NA 14 TRBD1 TGTGCCTGGAGTGTACGGCAGGGGGCCTGGGAGCAGTACTTC CAWSVRQGAWEQYF
TRBJ2-1 TRBV29-1 NA 14 NA TGCAGCGTCTGGGTTATAGGAGGCGCGGATGAGCAGTTCTTC CSVWVIGGADEQFF
TRBJ2-7 TRBV2 NA 14 TRBD2 TGTGCCAGCAGTGGTCTTAGCGGGAGCTACGAGCAGTACTTC CASSGLSGSYEQYF
TRBJ2-2 TRBV5-4 NA 15 TRBD1 TGTGCCAGCAGCGAGACAGGGGATAACACCGGGGAGCTGTTTTTT CASSETGDNTGELFF
TRBJ2-1 TRBV25-1 NA 16 NA TGTGCCAGCAGTGAACAAGCGGGCAGCTCCTACAATGAGCAGTTCTTC CASSEQAGSSYNEQFF
TRBJ2-5 TRBV7-3 NA 13 NA TGTGCCAGCAGCTTAAGAGGGTCAGAGACCCAGTACTTC CASSLRGSETQYF
TRBJ2-3 TRBV2 NA 12 NA TGTGCCAGCAGTGACCCAGGTGATACGCAGTATTTT CASSDPGDTQYF
TRBJ2-6 TRBV7-7 once 17 NA TGTGCCAGCAGCCCGGGGGGCCGTGGCTCTGGGGCCAACGTCCTGACTTTC CASSPGGRGSGANVLTF
TRBJ2-4 TRBV5-1 NA 16 NA TGCGCCAGCAGCTTGGAGTCAGGGGCCGCCAAAAACATTCAGTACTTC CASSLESGAAKNIQYF
TRBJ1-4 TRBV7-2 once 15 TRBD1 TGTGCCAGCAGCTTAGCGGGTCCAGGGGGGGAAAAACTGTTTTTT CASSLAGPGGEKLFF
TRBJ2-1 TRBV4-1 NA 15 NA TGCGCCAGCAGCCTCTCTGGCGGGGTGAGAAATGAGCAGTTCTTC CASSLSGGVRNEQFF
TRBJ2-1 TRBV28 NA 15 TRBD1 TGTGCCAGCAGCCCGCGACAGGGCGCCTACAATGAGCAGTTCTTC CASSPRQGAYNEQFF
TRBJ2-3 TRBV27 NA 16 TRBD1 TGTGCCAGCAGTTTATCGTCAGGGGGATACACAGATACGCAGTATTTT CASSLSSGGYTDTQYF